This TCR beta chain was found in a study of blood T cell repertoires in COVID-19. Produced via immunoSEQ multiplex PCR; TCRdb's table is partial and in-frame only. The sample has 100,000 to 150,000 clones; around 87% are singletons. Trimming at V came to 6 bases and at J to 7 bases, leaving 5 bases not matched to a gene. Per the germline V gene, CDR1 is LGHNA and CDR2 is YNFKEQ. This CDR3 has 13 residues. Sequencing was done on a sample of peripheral blood. The TCR comes from a woman aged 70 to 79 with acute or convalescent COVID-19. The chain employs TRBV4-2 and TRBJ1-4, with 7 positions matching TRBD1. This chain's CDR3 is CASSPRGFEKLFF. In DNA form, the CDR3 reads TGTGCCAGCAGTCCCAGGGGGTTTGAAAAACTGTTTTTT.